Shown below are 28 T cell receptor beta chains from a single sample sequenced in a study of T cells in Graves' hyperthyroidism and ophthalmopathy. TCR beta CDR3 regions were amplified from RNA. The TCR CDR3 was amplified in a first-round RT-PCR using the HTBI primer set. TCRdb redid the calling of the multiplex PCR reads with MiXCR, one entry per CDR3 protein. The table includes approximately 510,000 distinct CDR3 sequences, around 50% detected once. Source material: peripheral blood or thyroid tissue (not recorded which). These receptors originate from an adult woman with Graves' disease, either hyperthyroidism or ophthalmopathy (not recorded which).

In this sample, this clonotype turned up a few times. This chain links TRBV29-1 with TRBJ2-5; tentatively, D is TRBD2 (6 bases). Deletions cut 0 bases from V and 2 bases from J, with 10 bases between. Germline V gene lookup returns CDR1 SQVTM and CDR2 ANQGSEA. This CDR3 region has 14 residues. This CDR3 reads CSVEDHGGQETQYF. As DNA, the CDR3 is TGCAGCGTTGAAGATCACGGGGGACAAGAGACCCAGTACTTC.

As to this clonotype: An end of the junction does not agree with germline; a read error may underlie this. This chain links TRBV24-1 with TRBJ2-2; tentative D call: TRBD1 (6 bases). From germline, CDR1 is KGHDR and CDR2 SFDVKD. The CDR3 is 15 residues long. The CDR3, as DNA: TGTGCCACCAGTGGGGCAGGGGTGGGCAGCTTCGAGCTGGTTTTT. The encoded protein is CATSGAGVGSFELVF.

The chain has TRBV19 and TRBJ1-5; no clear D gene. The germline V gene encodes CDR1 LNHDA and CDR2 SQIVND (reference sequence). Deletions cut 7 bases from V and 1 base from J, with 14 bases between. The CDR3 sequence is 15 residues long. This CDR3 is CASKMARESNQPQHF. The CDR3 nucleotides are TGTGCCAGTAAGATGGCCCGGGAAAGCAATCAGCCCCAGCATTTT.

DNA for the CDR3: TGCAGTGCTAGTTCCGGGACAGGGAGGATCGGGACTGAAGCTTTCTTT. It translates to CSASSGTGRIGTEAFF. This chain connects TRBV20-1 to TRBJ1-1, with TRBD1 matching 9 bases. Germline assignment: CDR1 DFQATT and CDR2 SNEGSKA (reference sequence). The CDR3 loop spans 16 amino acids. V shed 3 bases and J 5 bases; nucleotides not matched to a gene: 13.

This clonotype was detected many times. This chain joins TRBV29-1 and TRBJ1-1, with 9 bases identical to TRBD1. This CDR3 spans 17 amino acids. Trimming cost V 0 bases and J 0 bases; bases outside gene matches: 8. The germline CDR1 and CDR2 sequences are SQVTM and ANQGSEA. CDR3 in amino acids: CSVEDPTGGIMNTEAFF. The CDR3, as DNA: TGCAGCGTTGAAGATCCCACAGGGGGCATCATGAACACTGAAGCTTTCTTT.

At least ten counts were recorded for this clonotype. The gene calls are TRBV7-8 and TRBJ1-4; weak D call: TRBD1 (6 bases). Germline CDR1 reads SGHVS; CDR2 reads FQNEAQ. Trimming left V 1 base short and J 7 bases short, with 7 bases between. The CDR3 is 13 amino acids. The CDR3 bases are TGTGCCAGCAGCTTAGGGACAGCTGAAAAACTGTTTTTT. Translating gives CASSLGTAEKLFF.

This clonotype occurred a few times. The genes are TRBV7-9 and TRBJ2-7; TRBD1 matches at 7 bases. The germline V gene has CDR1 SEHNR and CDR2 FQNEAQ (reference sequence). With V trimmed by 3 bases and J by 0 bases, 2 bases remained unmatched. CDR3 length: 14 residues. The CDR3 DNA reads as TGTGCCAGCAGCTTCACAGGGGACTCCTACGAGCAGTACTTC. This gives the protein CASSFTGDSYEQYF.

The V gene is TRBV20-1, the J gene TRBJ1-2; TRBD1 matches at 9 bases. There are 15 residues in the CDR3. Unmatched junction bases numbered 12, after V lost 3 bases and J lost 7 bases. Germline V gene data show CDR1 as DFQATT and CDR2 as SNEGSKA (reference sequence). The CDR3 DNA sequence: TGCAGTGCTAGCCCGGGACAGGGATATCTATCTGGCTACACCTTC. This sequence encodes CSASPGQGYLSGYTF.

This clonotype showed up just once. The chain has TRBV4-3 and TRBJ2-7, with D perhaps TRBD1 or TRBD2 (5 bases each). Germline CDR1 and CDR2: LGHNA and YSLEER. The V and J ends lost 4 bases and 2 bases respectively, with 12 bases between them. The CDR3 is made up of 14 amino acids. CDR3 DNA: TGCGCCAGCAGCCTGGGACCCCTAACCTACGAGCAGTACTTC. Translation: CASSLGPLTYEQYF.

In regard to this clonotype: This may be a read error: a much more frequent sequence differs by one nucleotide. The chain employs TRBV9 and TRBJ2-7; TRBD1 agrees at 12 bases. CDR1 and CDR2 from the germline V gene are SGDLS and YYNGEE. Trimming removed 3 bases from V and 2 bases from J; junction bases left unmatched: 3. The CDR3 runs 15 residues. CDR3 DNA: TGTGCCAGCAGCGCCGGGACAGGGGGCCCCTACGAGCAGTACTTC. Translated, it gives CASSAGTGGPYEQYF.

The CDR3 is CATQSRDYGYTF. As DNA, the CDR3 is TGTGCCACCCAGAGTCGGGACTATGGCTACACCTTC. The genes are TRBV19 and TRBJ1-2; D is ambiguous. The CDR3 is 12 amino acids. CDR1 and CDR2 (germline): LNHDA, SQIVND (reference sequence). Trimming pared 10 bases from V and 3 bases from J, leaving 12 bases between.

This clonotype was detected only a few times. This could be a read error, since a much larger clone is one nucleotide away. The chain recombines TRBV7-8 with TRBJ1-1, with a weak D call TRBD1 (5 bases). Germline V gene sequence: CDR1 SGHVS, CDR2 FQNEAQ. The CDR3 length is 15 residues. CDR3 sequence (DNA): TGTGCCGGCAGCCCCCTTCGGCCAGGGTCCACTGAAGCTTTCTTT. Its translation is CAGSPLRPGSTEAFF. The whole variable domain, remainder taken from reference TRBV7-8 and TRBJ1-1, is GAGVSQSPRYKVAKRGQDVALRCDPISGHVSLFWYQQALGQGPEFLTYFQNEAQLDKSGLPSDRFFAERPEGSVSTLKIQRTQQEDSAVYLCAGSPLRPGSTEAFFGQGTRLTVV.

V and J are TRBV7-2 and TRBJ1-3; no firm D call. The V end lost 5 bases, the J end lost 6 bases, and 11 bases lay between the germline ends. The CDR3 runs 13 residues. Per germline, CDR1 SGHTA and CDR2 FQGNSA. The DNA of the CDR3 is TGTGCCAGCAGCCTTCGGTTTGAAAACACCATATATTTT. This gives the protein CASSLRFENTIYF.

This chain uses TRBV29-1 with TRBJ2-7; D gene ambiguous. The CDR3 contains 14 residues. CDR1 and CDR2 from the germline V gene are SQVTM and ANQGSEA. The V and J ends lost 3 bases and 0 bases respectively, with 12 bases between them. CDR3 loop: CSVDSVGASYEQYF. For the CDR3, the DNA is TGCAGCGTTGATTCGGTGGGCGCCTCCTACGAGCAGTACTTC.

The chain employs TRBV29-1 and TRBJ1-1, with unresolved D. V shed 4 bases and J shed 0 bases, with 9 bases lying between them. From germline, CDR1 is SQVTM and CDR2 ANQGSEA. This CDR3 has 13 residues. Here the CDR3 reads CSVAAGMNTEAFF. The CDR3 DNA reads TGCAGCGTTGCCGCGGGAATGAACACTGAAGCTTTCTTT.

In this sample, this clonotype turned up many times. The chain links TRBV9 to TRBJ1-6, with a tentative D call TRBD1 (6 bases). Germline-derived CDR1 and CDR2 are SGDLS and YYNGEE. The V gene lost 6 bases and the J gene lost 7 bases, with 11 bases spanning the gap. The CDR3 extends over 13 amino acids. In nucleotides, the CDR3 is TGTGCCAGCACCAGGGACACCAATTCACCCCTCCACTTT. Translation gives CASTRDTNSPLHF.

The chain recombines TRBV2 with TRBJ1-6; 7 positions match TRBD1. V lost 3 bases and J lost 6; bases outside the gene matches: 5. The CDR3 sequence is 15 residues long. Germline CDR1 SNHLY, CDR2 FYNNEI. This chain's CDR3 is CASSERQGGNSPLHF. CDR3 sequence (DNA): TGTGCCAGCAGTGAGCGACAGGGTGGTAATTCACCCCTCCACTTT.

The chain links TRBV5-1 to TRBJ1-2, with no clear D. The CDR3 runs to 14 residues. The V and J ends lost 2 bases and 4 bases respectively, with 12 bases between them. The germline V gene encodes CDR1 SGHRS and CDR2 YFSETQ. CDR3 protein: CASSFKGPGYGYTF. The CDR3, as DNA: TGCGCCAGCAGCTTTAAAGGGCCCGGCTATGGCTACACCTTC.

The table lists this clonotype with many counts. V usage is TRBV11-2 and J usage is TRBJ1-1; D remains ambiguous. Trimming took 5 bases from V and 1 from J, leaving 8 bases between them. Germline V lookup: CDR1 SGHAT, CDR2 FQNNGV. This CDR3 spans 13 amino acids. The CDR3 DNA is TGTGCCAGCAGCACCCCCACGAACACTGAAGCTTTCTTT. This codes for CASSTPTNTEAFF.

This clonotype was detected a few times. CDR3 sequence: CASNLGTSEAFF. The DNA for the CDR3 is TGTGCCAGCAATTTAGGGACTTCCGAAGCTTTCTTT. The gene calls are TRBV25-1 and TRBJ1-1, with D possibly matching TRBD1 (5 bases). Germline V gives CDR1 MGHDK, CDR2 SYGVNS. The V end was cut by 7 bases, the J end by 8 bases, with 14 bases between. CDR3 length: 12 amino acids.

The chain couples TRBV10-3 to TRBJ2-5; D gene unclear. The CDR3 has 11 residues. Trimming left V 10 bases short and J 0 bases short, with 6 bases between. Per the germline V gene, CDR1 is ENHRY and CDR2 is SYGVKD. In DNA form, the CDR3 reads TGTGCCAGCACAAACCAAGAGACCCAGTACTTC. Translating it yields CASTNQETQYF.

The DNA for the CDR3 is TGTGCCAGCACCTTAGGACAGGCCGCTGCCACCTTC. It translates to CASTLGQAAATF. The V gene is TRBV5-6, the J gene TRBJ1-2, with 7 nucleotides matching TRBD1. Losses at the gene ends were 6 bases for V and 13 bases for J; bases not matched to a gene: 12. Germline V gives CDR1 SGHDT, CDR2 YYEEEE. The CDR3 contains 12 residues. Looking up the rest from reference TRBV5-6 and TRBJ1-2 gives the full variable domain: DAGVTQSPTHLIKTRGQQVTLRCSPKSGHDTVSWYQQALGQGPQFIFQYYEEEERQRGNFPDRFSGHQFPNYSSELNVNALLLGDSALYLCASTLGQAAATFGSGTRLTVV.

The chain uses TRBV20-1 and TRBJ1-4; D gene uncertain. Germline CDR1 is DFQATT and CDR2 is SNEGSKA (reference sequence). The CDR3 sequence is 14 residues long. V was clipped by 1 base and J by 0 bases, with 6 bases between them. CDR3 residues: CSARGTATNEKLFF. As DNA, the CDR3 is TGCAGTGCTAGAGGGACTGCAACTAATGAAAAACTGTTTTTT.

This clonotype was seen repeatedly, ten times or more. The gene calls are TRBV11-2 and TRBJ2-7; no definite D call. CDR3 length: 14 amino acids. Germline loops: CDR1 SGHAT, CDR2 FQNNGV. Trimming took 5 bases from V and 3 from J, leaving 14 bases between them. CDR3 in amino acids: CASSPQTVSYEQYF. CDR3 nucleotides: TGTGCCAGCAGCCCCCAAACGGTGAGCTACGAGCAGTACTTC. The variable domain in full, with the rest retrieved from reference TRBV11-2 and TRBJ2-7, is EAGVAQSPRYKIIEKRQSVAFWCNPISGHATLYWYQQILGQGPKLLIQFQNNGVVDDSQLPKDRFSAERLKGVDSTLKIQPAKLEDSAVYLCASSPQTVSYEQYFGPGTRLTVT.

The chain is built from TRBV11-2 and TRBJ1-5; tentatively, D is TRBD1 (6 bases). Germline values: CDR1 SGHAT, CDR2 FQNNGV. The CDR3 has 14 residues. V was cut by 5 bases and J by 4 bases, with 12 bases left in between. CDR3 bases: TGTGCCAGCAGCCTCCTAGACAGGAATCAGCCCCAGCATTTT. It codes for CASSLLDRNQPQHF.

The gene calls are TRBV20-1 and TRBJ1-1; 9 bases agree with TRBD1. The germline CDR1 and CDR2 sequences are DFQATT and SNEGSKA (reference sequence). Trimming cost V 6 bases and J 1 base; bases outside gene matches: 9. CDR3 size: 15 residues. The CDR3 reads CSAYRDRVGNTEAFF. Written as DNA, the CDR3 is TGCAGTGCCTACCGGGACAGGGTGGGGAACACTGAAGCTTTCTTT.

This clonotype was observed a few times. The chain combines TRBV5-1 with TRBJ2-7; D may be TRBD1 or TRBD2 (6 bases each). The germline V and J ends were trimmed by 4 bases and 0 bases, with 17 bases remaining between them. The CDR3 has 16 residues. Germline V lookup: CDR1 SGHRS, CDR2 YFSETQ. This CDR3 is CASSDPSQGGSYEQYF. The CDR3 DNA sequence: TGCGCCAGCAGCGACCCCTCACAGGGAGGCTCCTACGAGCAGTACTTC.

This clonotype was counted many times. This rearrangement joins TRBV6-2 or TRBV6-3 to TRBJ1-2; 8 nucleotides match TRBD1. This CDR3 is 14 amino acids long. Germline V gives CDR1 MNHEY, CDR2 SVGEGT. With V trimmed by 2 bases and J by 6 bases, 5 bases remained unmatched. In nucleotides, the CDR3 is TGTGCCAGCAGTTACAGCCAGGGGGCTGATGGCTACACCTTC. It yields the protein CASSYSQGADGYTF.